This T cell receptor (beta chain) was obtained from a study of T-cell reconstitution after alpha-beta-depleted transplantation in children. Construction of the TCRbeta library involved unique molecular identifiers. Each CDR3 protein is one row after TCRdb ran MiXCR on the PCR reads. The sample includes about 300,000 distinct CDR3 sequences, around 10% seen only once; the top ten take less than 9%. A word on this clonotype: Antigen unknown.

Overall study results and limits: A year post-transplant, T-cell counts and diversity derived mostly from newly produced T cells. There were reportedly several hundred expanded graft clones from which alpha-beta T cells came about two months after transplant.

The sample in question was PBMCs, obtained before TCRalphabeta/CD19-depleted stem cell transplant. This TCR came from a boy younger than two with acute myeloid leukemia, due to receive a stem cell transplant.

CDR3 DNA sequence: TGTGCCAGCAGTTATCCAGGGGACAGGGATAATTCACCCCTCCACTTT. It specifies CASSYPGDRDNSPLHF. The rearrangement links TRBV28 to TRBJ1-6; TRBD1 aligns across 9 bases. Germline CDR1 MDHEN, CDR2 SYDVKM. The CDR3 is made up of 16 amino acids. Trimming removed 4 bases from V and 5 bases from J; junction bases left unmatched: 6.